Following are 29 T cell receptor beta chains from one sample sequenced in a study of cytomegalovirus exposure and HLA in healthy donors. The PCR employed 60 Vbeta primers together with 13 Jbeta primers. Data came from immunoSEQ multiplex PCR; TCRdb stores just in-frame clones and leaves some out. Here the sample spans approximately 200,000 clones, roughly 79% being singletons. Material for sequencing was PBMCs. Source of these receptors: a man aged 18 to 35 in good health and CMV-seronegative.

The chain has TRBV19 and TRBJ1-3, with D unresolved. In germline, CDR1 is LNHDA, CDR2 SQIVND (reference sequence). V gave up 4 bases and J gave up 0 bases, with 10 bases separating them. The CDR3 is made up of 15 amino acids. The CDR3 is CASSTGPYSGNTIYF. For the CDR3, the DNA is TGTGCCAGTAGTACGGGTCCTTACTCTGGAAACACCATATATTTT.

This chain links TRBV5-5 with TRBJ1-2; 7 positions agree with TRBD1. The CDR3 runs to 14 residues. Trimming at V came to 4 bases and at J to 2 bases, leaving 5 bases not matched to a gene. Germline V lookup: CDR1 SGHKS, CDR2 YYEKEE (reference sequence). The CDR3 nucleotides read TGTGCCAGCAGCGCCGACAGGGTAAACTATGGCTACACCTTC. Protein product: CASSADRVNYGYTF.

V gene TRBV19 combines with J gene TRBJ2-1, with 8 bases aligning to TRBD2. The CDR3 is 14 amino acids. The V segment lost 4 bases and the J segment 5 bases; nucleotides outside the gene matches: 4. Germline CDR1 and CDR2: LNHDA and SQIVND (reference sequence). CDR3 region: CASSKAGGHNEQFF. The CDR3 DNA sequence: TGTGCCAGTAGTAAGGCGGGGGGCCACAATGAGCAGTTCTTC. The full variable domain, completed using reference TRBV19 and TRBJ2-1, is DGGITQSPKYLFRKEGQNVTLSCEQNLNHDAMYWYRQDPGQGLRLIYYSQIVNDFQKGDIAEGYSVSREKKESFPLTVTSAQKNPTAFYLCASSKAGGHNEQFFGPGTRLTVL.

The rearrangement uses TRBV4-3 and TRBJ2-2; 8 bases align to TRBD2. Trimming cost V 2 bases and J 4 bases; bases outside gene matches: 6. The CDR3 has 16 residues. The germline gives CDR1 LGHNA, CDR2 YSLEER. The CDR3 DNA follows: TGCGCCAGCAGCCAAAAAGCGGGAGTCGGCACCGGGGAGCTGTTTTTT. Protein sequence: CASSQKAGVGTGELFF.

CDR3 sequence reads: CASIPGDSGSSLYNEQFF. The CDR3 DNA is TGTGCCAGTATCCCGGGAGATAGCGGGAGCTCCCTCTACAATGAGCAGTTCTTC. The chain combines TRBV2 with TRBJ2-1; TRBD2 matches 9 bases. The germline V gene encodes CDR1 SNHLY and CDR2 FYNNEI. Trimming at V came to 9 bases and at J to 3 bases, leaving 18 bases not matched to a gene. This CDR3 has 18 residues.

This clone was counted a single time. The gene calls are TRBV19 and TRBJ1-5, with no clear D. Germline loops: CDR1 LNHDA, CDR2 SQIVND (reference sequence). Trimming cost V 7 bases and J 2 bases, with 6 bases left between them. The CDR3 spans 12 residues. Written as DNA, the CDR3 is TGTGCCAGTACGAGCGGCAATCAGCCCCAGCATTTT. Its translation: CASTSGNQPQHF.

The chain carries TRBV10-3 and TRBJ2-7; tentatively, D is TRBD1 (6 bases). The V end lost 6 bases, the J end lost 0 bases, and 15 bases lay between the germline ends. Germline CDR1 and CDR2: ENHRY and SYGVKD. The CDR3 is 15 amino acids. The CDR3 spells CAIRSDRPSSYEQYF. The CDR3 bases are TGTGCCATCAGGTCCGACAGGCCCAGCTCCTACGAGCAGTACTTC.

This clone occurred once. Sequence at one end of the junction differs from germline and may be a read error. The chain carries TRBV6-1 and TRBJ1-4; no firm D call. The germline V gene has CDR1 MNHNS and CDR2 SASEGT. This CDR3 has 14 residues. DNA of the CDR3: TGTGCCAGCCGTGAGGTCTGGCTTAATGAAAAACTGTTTTTT. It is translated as CASREVWLNEKLFF.

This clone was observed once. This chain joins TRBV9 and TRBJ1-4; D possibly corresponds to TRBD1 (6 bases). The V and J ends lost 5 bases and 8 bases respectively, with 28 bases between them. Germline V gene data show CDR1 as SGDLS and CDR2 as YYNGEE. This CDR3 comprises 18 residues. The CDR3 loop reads CASSEGPGTTRRWEKLFF. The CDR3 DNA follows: TGTGCCAGCAGTGAGGGGCCCGGGACAACCCGGAGGTGGGAAAAACTGTTTTTT. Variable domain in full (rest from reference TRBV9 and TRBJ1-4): DSGVTQTPKHLITATGQRVTLRCSPRSGDLSVYWYQQSLDQGLQFLIQYYNGEERAKGNILERFSAQQFPDLHSELNLSSLELGDSALYFCASSEGPGTTRRWEKLFFGSGTQLSVL.

The CDR3, as DNA: TGCGCCAGCAGCTTGGCCGTAGGTAGCCCTGAAGCTTTCTTT. It yields the protein CASSLAVGSPEAFF. V usage is TRBV5-1 and J usage is TRBJ1-1, with no clear D. Germline values: CDR1 SGHRS, CDR2 YFSETQ. Trimming took 0 bases from V and 6 from J, leaving 12 bases between them. The CDR3 consists of 14 residues.

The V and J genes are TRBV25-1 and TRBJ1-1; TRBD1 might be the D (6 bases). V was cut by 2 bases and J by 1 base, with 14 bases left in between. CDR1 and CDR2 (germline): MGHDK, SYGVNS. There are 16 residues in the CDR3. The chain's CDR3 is CASSEQGRVSNTEAFF. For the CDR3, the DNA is TGTGCCAGCAGTGAACAGGGGAGGGTTTCGAACACTGAAGCTTTCTTT.

The CDR3 region has the DNA TGCGCCAGCAGCCAAGATTTTCCAGGGGGAAACTCCGAGCAGTACTTC. This sequence encodes CASSQDFPGGNSEQYF. J is TRBJ2-7 and V is TRBV4-1; 7 bases are shared with TRBD1. Germline CDR1 and CDR2: MGHRA and YSYEKL. This CDR3 spans 16 amino acids. V lost 0 bases and J lost 6; bases outside the gene matches: 11.

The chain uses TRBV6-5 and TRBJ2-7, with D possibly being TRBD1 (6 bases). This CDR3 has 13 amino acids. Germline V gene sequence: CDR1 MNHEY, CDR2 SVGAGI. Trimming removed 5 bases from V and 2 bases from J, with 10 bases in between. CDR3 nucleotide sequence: TGTGCCAGCAGTGAACAGGGACCCTACGAGCAGTACTTC. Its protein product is CASSEQGPYEQYF.

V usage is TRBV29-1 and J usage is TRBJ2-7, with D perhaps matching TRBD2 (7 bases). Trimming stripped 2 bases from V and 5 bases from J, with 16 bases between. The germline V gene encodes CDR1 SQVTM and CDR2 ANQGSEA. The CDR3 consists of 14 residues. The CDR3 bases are TGCAGCGTTGAATCTGGGGGGGCCCAGGACGAGCAGTACTTC. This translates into CSVESGGAQDEQYF.

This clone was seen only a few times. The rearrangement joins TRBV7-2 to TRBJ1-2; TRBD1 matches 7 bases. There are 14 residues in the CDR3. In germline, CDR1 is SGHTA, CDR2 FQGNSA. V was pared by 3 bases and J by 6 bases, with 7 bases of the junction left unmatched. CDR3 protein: CASSLDPGGNGYTF. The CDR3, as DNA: TGTGCCAGCAGCTTGGACCCAGGGGGGAATGGCTACACCTTC.

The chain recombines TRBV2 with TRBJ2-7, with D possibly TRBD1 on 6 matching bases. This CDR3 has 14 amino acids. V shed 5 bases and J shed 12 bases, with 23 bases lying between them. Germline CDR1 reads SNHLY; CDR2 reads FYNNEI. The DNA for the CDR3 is TGTGCCAGCAGTCTGACAGAGGGGGTTCCTGAAGGGTACTTC. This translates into CASSLTEGVPEGYF.

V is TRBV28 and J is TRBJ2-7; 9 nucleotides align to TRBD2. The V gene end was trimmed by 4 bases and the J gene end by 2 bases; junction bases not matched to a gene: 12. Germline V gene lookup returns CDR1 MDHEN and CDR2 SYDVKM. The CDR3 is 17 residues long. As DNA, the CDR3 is TGTGCCAGCAGTTCCCCCCCCCGGACTAGCGCAACCTACGAGCAGTACTTC. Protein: CASSSPPRTSATYEQYF.

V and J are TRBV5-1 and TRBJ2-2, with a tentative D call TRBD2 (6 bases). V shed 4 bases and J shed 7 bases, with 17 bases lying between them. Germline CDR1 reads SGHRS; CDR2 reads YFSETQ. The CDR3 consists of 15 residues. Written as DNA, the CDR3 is TGCGCCAGCAGCGGGAGGCAGCCCGGGGACGGGGAGCTGTTTTTT. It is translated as CASSGRQPGDGELFF. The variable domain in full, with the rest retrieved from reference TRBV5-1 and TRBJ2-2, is KAGVTQTPRYLIKTRGQQVTLSCSPISGHRSVSWYQQTPGQGLQFLFEYFSETQRNKGNFPGRFSGRQFSNSRSEMNVSTLELGDSALYLCASSGRQPGDGELFFGEGSRLTVL.

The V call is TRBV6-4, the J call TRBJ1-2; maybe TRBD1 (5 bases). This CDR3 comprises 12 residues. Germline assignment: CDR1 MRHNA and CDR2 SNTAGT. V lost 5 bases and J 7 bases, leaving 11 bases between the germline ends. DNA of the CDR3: TGTGCCAGCAGTCAGGGTACCGGTGGCTACACCTTC. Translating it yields CASSQGTGGYTF.

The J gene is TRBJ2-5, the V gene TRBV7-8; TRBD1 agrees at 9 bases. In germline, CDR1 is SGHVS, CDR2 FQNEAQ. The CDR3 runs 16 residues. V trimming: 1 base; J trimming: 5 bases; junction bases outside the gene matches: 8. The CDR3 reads CASSLEAQGAGETQYF. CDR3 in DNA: TGTGCCAGCAGCTTAGAAGCACAGGGGGCGGGTGAGACCCAGTACTTC.

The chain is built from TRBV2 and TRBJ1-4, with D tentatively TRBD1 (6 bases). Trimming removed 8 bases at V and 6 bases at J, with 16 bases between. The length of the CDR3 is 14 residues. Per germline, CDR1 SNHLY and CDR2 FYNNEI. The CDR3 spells CASHWTVDYEKLFF. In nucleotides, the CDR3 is TGTGCCAGCCACTGGACAGTTGATTATGAAAAACTGTTTTTT.

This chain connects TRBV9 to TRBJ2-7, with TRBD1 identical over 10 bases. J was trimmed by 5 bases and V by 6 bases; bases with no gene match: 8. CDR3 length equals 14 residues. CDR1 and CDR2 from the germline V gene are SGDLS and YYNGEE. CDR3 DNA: TGTGCCAGCAACTCCGGGACAGGGGTCGACGAGCAGTACTTC. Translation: CASNSGTGVDEQYF.

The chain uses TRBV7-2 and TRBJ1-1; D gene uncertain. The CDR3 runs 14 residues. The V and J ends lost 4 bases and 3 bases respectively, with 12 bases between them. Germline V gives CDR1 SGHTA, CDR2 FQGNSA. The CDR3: CASSSRWGDTEAFF. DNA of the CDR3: TGTGCCAGCAGCTCACGCTGGGGAGACACTGAAGCTTTCTTT.

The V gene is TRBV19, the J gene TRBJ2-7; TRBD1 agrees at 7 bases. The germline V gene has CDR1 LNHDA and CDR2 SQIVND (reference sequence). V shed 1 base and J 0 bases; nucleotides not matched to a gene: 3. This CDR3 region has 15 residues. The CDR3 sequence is CASSIAGQLSYEQYF. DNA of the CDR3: TGTGCCAGTAGTATAGCGGGACAGCTCTCCTACGAGCAGTACTTC. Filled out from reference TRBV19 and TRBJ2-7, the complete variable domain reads DGGITQSPKYLFRKEGQNVTLSCEQNLNHDAMYWYRQDPGQGLRLIYYSQIVNDFQKGDIAEGYSVSREKKESFPLTVTSAQKNPTAFYLCASSIAGQLSYEQYFGPGTRLTVT.

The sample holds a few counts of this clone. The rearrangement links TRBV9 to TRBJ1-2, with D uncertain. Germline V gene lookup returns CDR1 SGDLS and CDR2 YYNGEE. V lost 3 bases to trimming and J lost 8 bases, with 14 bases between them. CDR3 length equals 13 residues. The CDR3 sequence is CASSAGIGGGYTF. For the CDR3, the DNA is TGTGCCAGCAGCGCGGGGATTGGCGGGGGCTACACCTTC.

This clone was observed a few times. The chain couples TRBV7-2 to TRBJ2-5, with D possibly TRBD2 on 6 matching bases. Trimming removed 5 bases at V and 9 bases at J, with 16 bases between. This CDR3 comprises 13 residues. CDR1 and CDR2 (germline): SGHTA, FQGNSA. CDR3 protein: CASSPSPGGAQYF. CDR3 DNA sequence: TGTGCCAGCAGCCCCTCCCCAGGAGGGGCCCAGTACTTC.

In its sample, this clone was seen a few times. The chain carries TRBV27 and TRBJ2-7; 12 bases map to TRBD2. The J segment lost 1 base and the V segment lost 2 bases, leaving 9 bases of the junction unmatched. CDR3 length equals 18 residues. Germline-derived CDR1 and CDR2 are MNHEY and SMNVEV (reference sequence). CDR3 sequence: CASSLGGLAGLPSYEQYF. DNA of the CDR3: TGTGCCAGCAGTTTAGGTGGACTAGCGGGACTACCGTCCTACGAGCAGTACTTC.

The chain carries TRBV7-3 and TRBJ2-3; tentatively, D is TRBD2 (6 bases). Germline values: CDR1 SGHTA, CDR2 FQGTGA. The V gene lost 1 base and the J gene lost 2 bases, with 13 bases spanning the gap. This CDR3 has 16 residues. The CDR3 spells CASSLNPGLATDTQYF. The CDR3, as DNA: TGTGCCAGCAGCTTAAACCCGGGACTTGCCACAGATACGCAGTATTTT.

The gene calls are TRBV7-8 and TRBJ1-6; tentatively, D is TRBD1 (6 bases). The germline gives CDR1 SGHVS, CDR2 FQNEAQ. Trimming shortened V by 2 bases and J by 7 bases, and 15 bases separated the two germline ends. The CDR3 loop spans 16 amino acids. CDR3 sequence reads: CASSLLRQELNSPLHF. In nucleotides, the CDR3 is TGTGCCAGCAGCTTACTTAGACAGGAGCTAAATTCACCCCTCCACTTT.